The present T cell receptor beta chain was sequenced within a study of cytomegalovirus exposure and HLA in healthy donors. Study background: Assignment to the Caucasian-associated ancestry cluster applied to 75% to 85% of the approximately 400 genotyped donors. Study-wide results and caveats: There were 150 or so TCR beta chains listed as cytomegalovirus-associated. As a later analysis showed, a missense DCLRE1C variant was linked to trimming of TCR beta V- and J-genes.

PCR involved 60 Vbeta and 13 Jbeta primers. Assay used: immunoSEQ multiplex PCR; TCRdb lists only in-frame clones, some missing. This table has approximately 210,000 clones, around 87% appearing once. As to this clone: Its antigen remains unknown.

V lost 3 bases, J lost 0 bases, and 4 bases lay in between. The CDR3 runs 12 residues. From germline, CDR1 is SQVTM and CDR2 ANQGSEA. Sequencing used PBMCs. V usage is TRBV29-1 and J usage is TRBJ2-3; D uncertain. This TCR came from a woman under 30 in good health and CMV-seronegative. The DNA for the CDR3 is TGCAGCGTTGAGTTAAGCACAGATACGCAGTATTTT. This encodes CSVELSTDTQYF.